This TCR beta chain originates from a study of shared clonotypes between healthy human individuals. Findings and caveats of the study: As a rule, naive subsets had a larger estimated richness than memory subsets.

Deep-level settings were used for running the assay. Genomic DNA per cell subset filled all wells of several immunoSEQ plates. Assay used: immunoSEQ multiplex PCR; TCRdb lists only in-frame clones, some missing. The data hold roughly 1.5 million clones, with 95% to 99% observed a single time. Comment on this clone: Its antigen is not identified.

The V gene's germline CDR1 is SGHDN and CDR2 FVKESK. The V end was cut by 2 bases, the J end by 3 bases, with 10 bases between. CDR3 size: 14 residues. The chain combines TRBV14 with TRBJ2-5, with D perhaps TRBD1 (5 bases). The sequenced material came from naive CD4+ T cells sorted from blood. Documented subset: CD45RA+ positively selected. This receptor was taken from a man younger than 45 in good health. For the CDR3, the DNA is TGTGCCAGCAGCCAAAGACAGCTAGAAGAGACCCAGTACTTC. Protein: CASSQRQLEETQYF.